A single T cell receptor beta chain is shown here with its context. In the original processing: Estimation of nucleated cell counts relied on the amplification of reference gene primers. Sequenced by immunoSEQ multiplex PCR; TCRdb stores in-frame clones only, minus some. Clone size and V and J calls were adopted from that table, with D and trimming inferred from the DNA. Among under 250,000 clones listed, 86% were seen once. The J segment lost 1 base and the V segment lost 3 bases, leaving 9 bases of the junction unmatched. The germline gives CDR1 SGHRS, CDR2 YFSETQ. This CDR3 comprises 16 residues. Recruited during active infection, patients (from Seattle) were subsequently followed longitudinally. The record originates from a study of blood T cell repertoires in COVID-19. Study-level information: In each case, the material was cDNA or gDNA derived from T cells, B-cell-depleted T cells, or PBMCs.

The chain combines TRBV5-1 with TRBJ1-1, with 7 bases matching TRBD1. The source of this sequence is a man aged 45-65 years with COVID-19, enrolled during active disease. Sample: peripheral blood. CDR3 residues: CASSWGTSGGNTEAFF. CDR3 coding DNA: TGCGCCAGCAGCTGGGGGACCTCAGGGGGGAACACTGAAGCTTTCTTT.